These 7 T cell receptor beta chains came from one sample sequenced in a study of blood T cells in healthy people across ages (dated by TCRdb to about 2015). Library method: 5' RACE. Sequenced on an Illumina HiSeq 2500. A second PCR of roughly 6 to 11 cycles was run with a J-beta primer mix and a sample-barcoded 5' primer. TCRdb handled the public reads itself, with Q25 trimming in fastp and clone calling in MiXCR, and kept productive beta chains. Rows matching on CDR3 protein sequence are summarized as one entry with the most common DNA and genes. This sample lists under 2,000,000 distinct CDR3 sequences; about 50% were detected once. The leading ten clones occupy about 2.1% of the sample. Source material: blood. The receptors derive from a woman between 40 and 50 years old in good health.

This clonotype was detected ten times or more. Compared with germline, one end of the junction differs, possibly owing to a read error. The genes are TRBV5-1 and TRBJ1-2, with no clear D. The length of the CDR3 is 13 residues. Germline CDR1 SGHRS, CDR2 YFSETQ. Written as DNA, the CDR3 is TGTGCCAGCAGCCTAGGCAGGAACTATGGCTACACCTTC. As protein: CASSLGRNYGYTF.

The gene calls are TRBV27 and TRBJ2-3, with 8 bases that match TRBD2. The V gene's germline CDR1 is MNHEY and CDR2 SMNVEV (reference sequence). CDR3 length: 15 amino acids. V was clipped by 2 bases and J by 4 bases; unmatched bases: 5. This CDR3 reads CASSLLGGGPDTQYF. For the CDR3, the DNA is TGTGCCAGCAGTTTACTCGGGGGGGGCCCAGATACGCAGTATTTT.

The chain has TRBV7-8 and TRBJ2-3, with 14 bases that match TRBD2. Germline CDR1 and CDR2: SGHVS and FQNEAQ. Trimming took 5 bases from V and 6 from J; bases not matched to a gene: 13. This CDR3 comprises 18 residues. The CDR3 nucleotides read TGTGCCAGCAGCCTAAAATCGACTAGCGGGGGGGCATTTGATACGCAGTATTTT. The encoded protein is CASSLKSTSGGAFDTQYF.

This clonotype was detected only a few times. The junction does not match germline at one end; this may be a read error. The chain employs TRBV9 and TRBJ2-4, with D possibly TRBD2 on 7 matching bases. The germline CDR1 and CDR2 sequences are SGDLS and YYNGEE. The CDR3 runs 15 residues. The CDR3 region has the DNA TGTGCCAGCAGCGTAACAGGGAGGGGGAAAAGCATTCAGTACTTC. Translation: CASSVTGRGKSIQYF.

The V and J genes are TRBV20-1 and TRBJ1-5; possibly TRBD1 for D (5 bases). Deletions cut 5 bases from V and 0 bases from J, with 20 bases between. The CDR3 runs to 17 residues. CDR1 is DFQATT and CDR2 is SNEGSKA in the germline V gene (reference sequence). CDR3 bases: TGCAGTGCTTATACCATAACGCCGGGACTTAGCAATCAGCCCCAGCATTTT. As protein: CSAYTITPGLSNQPQHF.

This chain uses TRBV7-2 with TRBJ2-5; 9 bases are shared with TRBD1. CDR1 and CDR2 (germline): SGHTA, FQGNSA. This CDR3 comprises 13 residues. V lost 5 bases and J lost 5; bases outside the gene matches: 3. The CDR3 DNA reads as TGTGCCAGCAGCATTGGGACAGGGGAGACCCAGTACTTC. Translated, it gives CASSIGTGETQYF.

The sample holds a few counts of this clonotype. The genes are TRBV4-2 and TRBJ2-7, with no clear D. Between the trimmed V and J ends, which lost 0 bases and 3 bases, there was a span of 9 bases. Germline assignment: CDR1 LGHNA and CDR2 YNFKEQ. This CDR3 comprises 14 residues. The CDR3 region has the DNA TGTGCCAGCAGCCAAGAATTGGGCGACTACGAGCAGTACTTC. It yields the protein CASSQELGDYEQYF.